Shown below are 17 T cell receptor beta chains from a single sample sequenced in a study of OX40 agonist ivuxolimab in advanced cancers. The protocol was immunoSEQ multiplex PCR, while the TCRdb copy is restricted to in-frame clones and leaves out a portion. The sample lists 35,000 to 45,000 clones, 82% occurring once. The source was CD4+ or CD8+ T cells sorted from blood, collected in a trial of the OX40 agonist ivuxolimab. Receptor source: an adult with an advanced solid tumor such as melanoma, head and neck, liver or kidney cancer.

The chain joins TRBV18 to TRBJ1-3; 7 positions agree with TRBD1. CDR1 and CDR2 from the germline V gene are KGHSH and LQKENI. The junction had 6 bases not matched to a gene; V was cut back by 1 base and J by 3 bases. The CDR3 length is 16 residues. The CDR3 region has the DNA TGTGCCAGCTCACCACAGGGACAGTCACTTGGAAACACCATATATTTT. Its protein product is CASSPQGQSLGNTIYF.

The chain combines TRBV28 with TRBJ2-5; D may match TRBD1 or TRBD2 (7 bases each). The CDR3 spans 18 residues. V lost 6 bases, J lost 0 bases, and 23 bases lay in between. Germline loops: CDR1 MDHEN, CDR2 SYDVKM. CDR3 loop: CASSPGGGQILHQETQYF. In DNA form, the CDR3 reads TGTGCCAGCAGCCCAGGGGGAGGGCAGATCCTCCACCAAGAGACCCAGTACTTC.

The chain carries TRBV7-3 and TRBJ2-7, with 10 bases fitting TRBD1. This CDR3 comprises 14 residues. Per germline, CDR1 SGHTA and CDR2 FQGTGA. Trimming took 5 bases from V and 3 from J; bases not matched to a gene: 4. The CDR3 here is CASSRDRGVYEQYF. The CDR3 coding sequence is TGTGCCAGCAGCCGGGACAGGGGCGTCTACGAGCAGTACTTC.

The chain is built from TRBV28 and TRBJ2-3; D is unclear. Germline values: CDR1 MDHEN, CDR2 SYDVKM. This CDR3 has 15 residues. V gave up 2 bases and J gave up 2 bases, with 11 bases separating them. DNA of the CDR3: TGTGCCAGCAGTTTAGGCACAGATTACACAGATACGCAGTATTTT. Its translation is CASSLGTDYTDTQYF.

V is TRBV6-6 and J is TRBJ2-3, with 7 bases matching TRBD2. J was trimmed by 2 bases and V by 5 bases; bases with no gene match: 7. CDR1 and CDR2 (germline): MNHNY, SVGAGI (reference sequence). This CDR3 spans 15 amino acids. For the CDR3, the DNA is TGTGCCAGCAGTCTAGTGGCGGGGGACACAGATACGCAGTATTTT. Its protein product is CASSLVAGDTDTQYF.

This clone was observed a few times. V usage is TRBV18 and J usage is TRBJ1-6; D is ambiguous. In germline, CDR1 is KGHSH, CDR2 LQKENI. V was trimmed by 6 bases and J by 0 bases, leaving 18 bases between them. The CDR3 has 18 residues. The CDR3 here is CASSLFDDGSSYNSPLHF. CDR3 sequence (DNA): TGTGCCAGCTCCCTCTTCGACGACGGCAGCTCCTATAATTCACCCCTCCACTTT.

This chain connects TRBV5-4 to TRBJ1-3; D gene ambiguous. The V gene lost 4 bases and the J gene lost 0 bases, with 26 bases spanning the gap. Germline V CDR1 and CDR2: SGHNT, YYREEE (reference sequence). The CDR3 spans 20 residues. CDR3 nucleotides: TGTGCCAGCAGCCCAAATGATGGAGGAGCACCTATCATCTCTGGAAACACCATATATTTT. Translated, it gives CASSPNDGGAPIISGNTIYF.

V and J are TRBV5-5 and TRBJ2-2; 11 bases fit TRBD2. This CDR3 has 17 residues. With V trimmed by 0 bases and J by 2 bases, 3 bases remained unmatched. From germline, CDR1 is SGHKS and CDR2 YYEKEE (reference sequence). The CDR3 protein is CASSLVLAGANTGELFF. As DNA, the CDR3 is TGTGCCAGCAGCTTGGTACTAGCGGGAGCCAACACCGGGGAGCTGTTTTTT. Full variable domain (remainder filled in from reference TRBV5-5 and TRBJ2-2): DAGVTQSPTHLIKTRGQQVTLRCSPISGHKSVSWYQQVLGQGPQFIFQYYEKEERGRGNFPDRFSARQFPNYSSELNVNALLLGDSALYLCASSLVLAGANTGELFFGEGSRLTVL.

The chain combines TRBV12-5 with TRBJ1-1; 8 bases line up with TRBD1. Trimming took 7 bases from V and 4 from J; bases not matched to a gene: 8. CDR1 and CDR2 from the germline V gene are LGHNT and FRNRAP. The CDR3 sequence is 14 residues long. CDR3: CASALDRGTTEAFF. The CDR3 DNA reads TGTGCTAGTGCCCTCGACAGGGGTACCACTGAAGCTTTCTTT.

V is TRBV6-5 and J is TRBJ1-2; D is unclear. The V gene lost 1 base and the J gene lost 8 bases, with 20 bases spanning the gap. The CDR3 is made up of 16 amino acids. Germline V gene sequence: CDR1 MNHEY, CDR2 SVGAGI. CDR3: CASSYLTPESRQGYTF. The CDR3 DNA reads TGTGCCAGCAGTTACTTAACCCCGGAGTCTAGGCAGGGCTACACCTTC.

The rearrangement uses TRBV6-5 and TRBJ2-7, with D perhaps being TRBD1 or TRBD2 (5 bases each). The germline gives CDR1 MNHEY, CDR2 SVGAGI. CDR3 length equals 16 residues. The V gene lost 0 bases and the J gene lost 3 bases, with 15 bases spanning the gap. The DNA for the CDR3 is TGTGCCAGCAGTTACTCGCTTCTAGCAGGGATCTACGAGCAGTACTTC. It specifies CASSYSLLAGIYEQYF.

This rearrangement joins TRBV29-1 to TRBJ2-1, with TRBD1 matching over 9 bases. Per germline, CDR1 SQVTM and CDR2 ANQGSEA. The CDR3 extends over 15 amino acids. Trimming at V came to 1 base and at J to 12 bases, leaving 13 bases not matched to a gene. CDR3 bases: TGCAGCGTTGAAGCCGGGACAGGGAGTCCATGGCGGCAGTTCTTC. Translating it yields CSVEAGTGSPWRQFF.

This chain uses TRBV15 with TRBJ2-2; 14 bases line up with TRBD2. Per the germline V gene, CDR1 is LNHNV and CDR2 is YYDKDF (reference sequence). With V trimmed by 3 bases and J by 1 base, 4 bases remained unmatched. CDR3 size: 18 residues. In nucleotides, the CDR3 is TGTGCCACCAGCAGTAGACTAGCGGGAGGGGGGAACACCGGGGAGCTGTTTTTT. Translated, it gives CATSSRLAGGGNTGELFF.

The chain couples TRBV4-3 to TRBJ2-3; either TRBD1 or TRBD2 may supply D (5 bases each). Germline-derived CDR1 and CDR2 are LGHNA and YSLEER. This CDR3 comprises 15 residues. V dropped 2 bases and J dropped 1 base, with 10 bases sitting between them. In DNA form, the CDR3 reads TGCGCCAGCAGCCAACCGGGACCAGGCACAGATACGCAGTATTTT. Its protein product is CASSQPGPGTDTQYF.

This sequence joins TRBV2 and TRBJ2-7; 7 nucleotides align to TRBD2. From germline, CDR1 is SNHLY and CDR2 FYNNEI. The CDR3 totals 13 residues. The CDR3 coding sequence is TGTGCTGTAGTGGGGGGGGACTCCTACGAGCAGTACTTC. As protein: CAVVGGDSYEQYF.

The genes are TRBV10-3 and TRBJ2-7; 7 bases agree with TRBD2. The CDR3 totals 14 residues. J was trimmed by 3 bases and V by 7 bases; bases with no gene match: 9. The germline V gene encodes CDR1 ENHRY and CDR2 SYGVKD. The CDR3 DNA follows: TGTGCCATCACCCCAGGACTAGGGAACTACGAGCAGTACTTC. Translation gives CAITPGLGNYEQYF.

The chain combines TRBV6-1 with TRBJ1-1, with D hard to call. The V end was cut by 3 bases, the J end by 0 bases, with 8 bases between. The germline V gene encodes CDR1 MNHNS and CDR2 SASEGT. The CDR3 sequence is 14 residues long. The CDR3, as DNA: TGTGCCAGCAGTGACTGGACGGTGAACACTGAAGCTTTCTTT. This gives the protein CASSDWTVNTEAFF.